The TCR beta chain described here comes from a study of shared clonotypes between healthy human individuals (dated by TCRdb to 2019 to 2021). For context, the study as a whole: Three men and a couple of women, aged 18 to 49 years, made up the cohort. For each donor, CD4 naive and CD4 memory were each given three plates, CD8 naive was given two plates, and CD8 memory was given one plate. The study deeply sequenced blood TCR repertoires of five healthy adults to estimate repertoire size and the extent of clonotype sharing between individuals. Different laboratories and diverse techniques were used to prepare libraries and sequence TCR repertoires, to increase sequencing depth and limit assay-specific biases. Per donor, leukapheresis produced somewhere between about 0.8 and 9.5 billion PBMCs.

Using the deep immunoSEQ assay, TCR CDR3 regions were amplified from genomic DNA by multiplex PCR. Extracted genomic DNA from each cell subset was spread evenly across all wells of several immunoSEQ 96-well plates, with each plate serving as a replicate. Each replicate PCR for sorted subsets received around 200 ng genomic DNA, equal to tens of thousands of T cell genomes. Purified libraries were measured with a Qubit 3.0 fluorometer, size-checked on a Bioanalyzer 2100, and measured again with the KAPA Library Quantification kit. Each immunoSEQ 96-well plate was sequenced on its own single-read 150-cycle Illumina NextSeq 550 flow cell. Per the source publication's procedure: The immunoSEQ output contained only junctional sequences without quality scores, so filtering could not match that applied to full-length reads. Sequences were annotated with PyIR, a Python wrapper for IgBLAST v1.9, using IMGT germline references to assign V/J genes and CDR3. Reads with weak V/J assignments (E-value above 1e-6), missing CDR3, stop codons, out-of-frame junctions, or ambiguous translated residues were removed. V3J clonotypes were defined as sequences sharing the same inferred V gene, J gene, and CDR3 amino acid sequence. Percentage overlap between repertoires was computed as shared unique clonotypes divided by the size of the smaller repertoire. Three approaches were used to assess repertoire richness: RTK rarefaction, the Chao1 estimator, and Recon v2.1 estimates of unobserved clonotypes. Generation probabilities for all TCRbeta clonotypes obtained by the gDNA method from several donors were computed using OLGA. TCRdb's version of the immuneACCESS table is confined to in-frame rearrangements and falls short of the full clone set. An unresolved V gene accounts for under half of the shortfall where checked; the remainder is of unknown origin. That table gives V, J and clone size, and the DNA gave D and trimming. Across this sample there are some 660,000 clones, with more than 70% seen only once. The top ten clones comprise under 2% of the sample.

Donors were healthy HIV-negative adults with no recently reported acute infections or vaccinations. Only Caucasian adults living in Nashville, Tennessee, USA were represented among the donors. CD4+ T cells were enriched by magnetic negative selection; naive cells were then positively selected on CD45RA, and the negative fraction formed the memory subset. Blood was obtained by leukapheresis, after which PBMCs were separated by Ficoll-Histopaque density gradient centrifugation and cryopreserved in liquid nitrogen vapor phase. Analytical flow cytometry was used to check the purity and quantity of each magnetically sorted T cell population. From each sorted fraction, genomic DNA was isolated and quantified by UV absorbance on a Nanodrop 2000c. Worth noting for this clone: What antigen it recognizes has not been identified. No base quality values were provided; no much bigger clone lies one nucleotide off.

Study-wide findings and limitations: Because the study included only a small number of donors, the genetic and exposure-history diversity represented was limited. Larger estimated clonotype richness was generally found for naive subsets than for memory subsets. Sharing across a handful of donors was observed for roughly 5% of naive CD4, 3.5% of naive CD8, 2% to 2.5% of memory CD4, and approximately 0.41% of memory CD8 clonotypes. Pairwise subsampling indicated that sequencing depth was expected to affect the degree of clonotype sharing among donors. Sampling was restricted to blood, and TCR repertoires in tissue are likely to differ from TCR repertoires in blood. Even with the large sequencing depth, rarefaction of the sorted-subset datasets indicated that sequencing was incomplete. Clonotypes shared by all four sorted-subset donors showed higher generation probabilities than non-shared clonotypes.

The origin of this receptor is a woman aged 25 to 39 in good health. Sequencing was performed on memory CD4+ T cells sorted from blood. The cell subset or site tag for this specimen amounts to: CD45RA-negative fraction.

CDR3 sequence: CASSQAQVAYNEQFF. The DNA reads TGCGCCAGCAGCCAAGCGCAGGTCGCCTACAATGAGCAGTTCTTC. The rearrangement joined TRBV4-1 to TRBJ2-1, with no D gene named confidently. Taken from cysteine to phenylalanine, the CDR3 has 15 residues. The sequence is cut down to CDR3 DNA, 45 bases in frame from base 1. V was cut back by 1 base and J by 2 bases, leaving a gap of 9 bases between them. In the germline V gene, CDR1 corresponds to MGHRA and CDR2 to YSYEKL.